This T cell receptor beta chain was sequenced for a study of T cells in Graves' hyperthyroidism and ophthalmopathy. TCR beta CDR3 region amplification was performed from RNA transcripts. HTBI primers drove first-round RT-PCR of the TCR CDR3. Each CDR3 protein gets one entry after TCRdb re-called the multiplex PCR reads with MiXCR. The data contain some 300,000 distinct CDR3 sequences, 16% of them seen just once; the ten biggest clones take up approximately 31%. Trimming stripped 0 bases from V and 5 bases from J, with 9 bases between. CDR3 length: 15 amino acids. Germline V gene lookup returns CDR1 SGHRS and CDR2 YFSETQ. This clonotype was recorded many times.

The chain couples TRBV5-1 to TRBJ1-6; D gene ambiguous. The material sequenced was blood. This receptor was identified in a man aged 25 to 40 with Graves' hyperthyroidism. As DNA, the CDR3 is TGCGCCAGCAGCTTGGTGTCAGCTCATAATTCACCCCTCCACTTT. It translates to CASSLVSAHNSPLHF.